The next 2 T cell receptor beta chains were all read from a single sample in a study of T cells after yellow fever vaccination. TCRdb called the 5' RACE reads again in MiXCR, with one record for every CDR3 protein. The table includes just over 300,000 distinct CDR3 sequences, approximately 3.9% detected once. Sequencing used PBMCs, obtained on the day of the yellow fever booster vaccination. All receptors come from a man between 18 and 29 years old who received the YFV17D yellow fever vaccine.

The table lists this clonotype with a few counts. The chain links TRBV6-5 to TRBJ2-3; D is tentatively TRBD1 or TRBD2 (6 bases each). The CDR3 is made up of 14 amino acids. The V and J ends lost 9 bases and 4 bases respectively, with 17 bases between them. CDR1 is MNHEY, CDR2 SVGAGI, per germline. Here the CDR3 reads CASTTPGGPDTQYF. DNA of the CDR3: TGTGCCAGTACCACCCCCGGGGGCCCAGATACGCAGTATTTT.

V is TRBV4-3 and J is TRBJ2-1; D call uncertain. The V gene's germline CDR1 is LGHNA and CDR2 YSLEER. The CDR3 is 15 amino acids. Trimming stripped 0 bases from V and 1 base from J, with 7 bases between. CDR3 bases: TGCGCCAGCAGCCAAGATTTAGCTTCCTACAATGAGCAGTTCTTC. Translation gives CASSQDLASYNEQFF.